Detailed here is one T cell receptor (beta chain). This clone was recorded a few times. Its target antigen remains unknown. No clone much larger than this one lies a single base away; base qualities are absent. The cohort consisted of 600 or so healthy bone marrow donors. At the time of sampling, every cohort member was nominally healthy, though immune exposures that went unrecorded were likely present. The donor tested CMV seropositive, placing the donor among the 250 to 300 seropositive members of the cohort. A peripheral blood sample was provided by each donor, and peripheral blood mononuclear cells were used for TCR beta sequencing. Genomic DNA was extracted from the blood cell samples with the Qiagen DNeasy Blood Extraction Kit. These data originate in a study of cytomegalovirus exposure and HLA in healthy donors (dated by TCRdb to 2016 to 2017). For the wider study: In an earlier analysis of 550 to 750 of the donors, 276 Gb of sequence data and approximately 100 million unique TCR beta sequences from 180 million or so T cells were reported. An early release that covered more than 550 HLA-typed donors contained approximately 290 gigabases of sequencing data and approximately 85 million unique TCR sequences. Among the approximately 400 genotyped donors, approximately 81% belonged to the genetic ancestry cluster associated with self-reported Caucasian donors. The study aimed to test whether cataloging public T cell receptors could reveal signatures of past pathogen exposure. The T cell repertoires of some 700 subjects were profiled by immunosequencing and related to cytomegalovirus serostatus. Besides the first cohort of more than 650 subjects, a separate validation cohort made up of 120 different subjects was used. High-throughput TCR immunosequencing, statistical association of individual TCRs with disease status, and machine learning were combined to predict cytomegalovirus infection status. A later analysis re-examined previously published TCR beta repertoires from hundreds of donors and added high-resolution HLA genotyping to investigate patterns of TCR occurrence. In the later analysis, no new phenotypic data were used to find candidate immune exposures; instead, reliance was placed on TCR beta sequences and their occurrence across donors. An earlier analysis of around 580 of the donors used high-throughput TCR beta sequencing to judge whether each TCR beta V gene segment behaved as functional or pseudogenic. Donor age, sex, ethnicity and CMV serostatus were collected together with the repertoire data. A later genetic analysis took genome-wide SNP genotypes for about 55% of the 666 donors and used that subset as a discovery cohort. Every repertoire in the discovery cohort had been generated on one and the same sequencing platform. HLA typing covered class I and class II loci at four-digit resolution. The number of donors typed differed by locus, with about 620-630 for A, B, C, DRB1 and DQB1, roughly 520 for DQA1, under 610 for DPA1, and some 440 for DPB1. A handful of DR-DQ haplotypes were handled as single units for association and clustering because linkage in the cohort was strong. Among around 400 genotyped donors of the cohort, an average of around 240,000 unique TCR beta nucleotide sequences were sequenced per donor, 15% to 20% of them non-productive. The research as a whole found: A later analysis found that HLA-associated TCR beta chains were more clonally expanded and had lower generation probabilities than equally common non-associated chains. The study listed approximately 150 TCR beta chains as associated with cytomegalovirus. Most TCR sequences were observed very rarely across donors, whereas some public TCRs were present in many individuals. According to a later genetic analysis, donors in an Asian-associated ancestry cluster had fewer N-insertions in productive TCRs than the roughly 700-donor mean. According to a later analysis, most CMV-associated TCR beta chains appeared to be HLA-restricted, and the HLA associations seemed to be driven largely by CMV exposure. In this cohort, only TCR beta chains were sequenced, and detectable features were limited by the absence of alpha or paired-chain data. Assigning TCR associations to individual alleles was difficult when HLA alleles, especially DR and DQ, strongly co-occurred. A further reported finding was that TCR beta sequences accurately predicted the HLA-A and HLA-B alleles for most subjects in the first cohort. The classifier was reported to diagnose cytomegalovirus status with high specificity and sensitivity in both the original and validation cohorts. In a later analysis, several top co-occurrence clusters were reported to appear linked to parvovirus B19, influenza, CMV and Epstein-Barr virus. For the cohort, immune exposure information was limited to CMV serostatus. Linkage disequilibrium might explain the correlated functional status among segregating V segments, but an unknown experimental factor could not be ruled out. Because HLA typing was missing for some donors at each locus, association tests included only the typed subset. In a later analysis, the rate of TCR association differed among HLA loci, with DRB1 alleles having the most associated TCRs and HLA-C alleles having the fewest. Presence/absence analyses assumed roughly uniform sequencing depth across donors, an assumption that may not hold. A few of the identified cytomegalovirus-associated TCR beta chains were confirmed in vitro to be specific for cytomegalovirus antigens. The sequencing pipeline was judged likely to have produced a cluster of highly shared sequence variants as a technical artifact. The authors suggested that the approach could potentially be extended to other disease states and immunological phenotypes. V-gene and J-gene trimming of TCR beta chains was associated with a missense DCLRE1C variant in a later genetic analysis, and the association was replicated in an independent cohort. A later analysis associated some 17,000 TCR beta sequences with specific HLA alleles at a false discovery rate of 0.05. Broadly in line with IMGT annotations, most TCR beta V segments showed up in productive rearrangements about 87% or about 30% of the time in an earlier analysis of 587 of the donors. Because counts were too low, seventeen rarely observed V segments, including chromosome 9 orphons, were left out of the earlier analysis of a few hundred of the donors.

The library was produced with the immunoSEQ multiplex PCR assay. For the multiplex PCR, a mixture combining 60 forward primers for TCR Vbeta segments and 13 reverse primers for TCR Jbeta segments was used. Amplification of the CDR3 region of rearranged TCR beta genes was performed with a multiplex PCR assay on genomic DNA. The amplified TCR beta libraries were sequenced on the Illumina HiSeq System as 87-base-pair reads. The study's processing was this. A later analysis tallied roughly 80 million unique TCR beta chains across the approximately 670 repertoires, and some 12 million of those chains were shared by two or more donors. Raw reads were error-corrected and collapsed into unique sequences by a nearest-neighbor algorithm in which closely related sequences were merged to remove PCR and sequencing errors. Alignment of CDR3 sequences to IMGT reference sequences was used to assign V, D and J gene segments. For a sequence to be retained, a match of at least six nucleotides to both a V gene segment and a J gene segment was required. A rearrangement counted as productive if the CDR3 had no stop codons and remained in frame with V and J, and every other rearrangement counted as non-productive. CDR3 was defined by IMGT convention, running from the second conserved V-encoded cysteine to the conserved J-encoded phenylalanine. The earlier analysis of about 590 of the donors excluded sequences that lacked an unambiguous match to a single V gene segment. In an earlier analysis of 450 to 750 of the donors, a V segment was called functional when productive rearrangements were above 56.7%, and segregating when the standard deviation between donors exceeded 5%. A statistical classification framework was built to diagnose cytomegalovirus status from the catalog of TCR beta chain sequences. In a later analysis, V and J genes were assigned by comparing TCR nucleotide sequences against IMGT/GENE-DB human TR gene sequences. The TCRdist pipeline was used in a later analysis to assign CDR3 sequences and most-parsimonious VDJ recombination scenarios. In a later analysis, each TCR beta chain was defined by its CDR3 amino acid sequence together with its V-gene family, and reads lacking a unique V-gene family were excluded. To address suspected cross-contamination and a sequencing artifact, a later analysis removed approximately 590 highly shared, low-generation-probability nucleotide sequences. A later analysis calculated a clonal expansion index for each public chain from normalized within-repertoire ranks of inferred template counts. In a later analysis, generation probabilities were computed using a VDJ recombination model fitted to out-of-frame rearrangements, and the results were checked against IGoR. In a later analysis, hypergeometric tests were used to score TCR-TCR, TCR-HLA and TCR-CMV co-occurrence, with a repertoire-size bias correction applied to TCR pairs. In a later analysis, false discovery rates were estimated by permuting HLA or CMV assignments 20 times. A later analysis grouped co-occurring TCRs with DBSCAN, adding TCRdist sequence similarity when clustering within HLA-allele-positive subsets. Repertoires with fewer than 30,000 or more than 120,000 public chains, plus five repertoires with anomalous nucleotide sharing, were excluded from co-occurrence clustering. TCRdb took over this immuneACCESS table, retaining in-frame rearrangements with V and J assigned. Such tables are incomplete; in checked studies, under half of the missing clones stem from an unresolved V gene, and the remainder is unexplained. V, J and clone size are those of that table, while D and trimming were read from the DNA. Counted in this sample were about 150,000 clones; 80% to 90% of them appeared once. Jointly, the top ten make up more than 3.5% of the sample.

The TCR sequence derives from a woman between 40 and 55 years old in good health and CMV-seropositive. Sample: PBMCs.

The nucleotides are TGTGCCAGCAGCCCGGGACAGGGGGCTATCACTAATGAAAAACTGTTTTTT. It is translated as CASSPGQGAITNEKLFF. The rearranged chain carries TRBV4-2 and TRBJ1-4; 12 bases in the junction line up with TRBD1. Including cysteine and phenylalanine, the CDR3 has 17 amino acids. The only DNA kept is the CDR3, 51 bases in frame from the first base. Reading the germline V gene gives CDR1 LGHNA and CDR2 YNFKEQ. For this chain, trimming is 4 bases at the V end and 2 bases at the J end, and the number of junction bases without a gene match is 5.